These T cell receptor beta chains were read from a single sample in a study of identical twins. TCRdb reanalysed the 5' RACE reads using MiXCR and keeps one entry per CDR3 protein. The table has a few hundred thousand distinct CDR3 sequences, roughly an eighth seen once. The sample was also reused in another study, on yellow fever vaccine responses in identical twins.

Specimen: CD8+ T cells sorted from blood. The receptors were sampled from a woman between 18 and 30 years old in good health. Each CDR3 is given with its conserved first and last residue. The D gene is left open where the match is weak. Not every row has a clone size; where given, it reads once, few, many or a size class.

.,few,TRBV4-1,TRBJ2-4,TGCGCCAGCAGCCAAGATGACCTACCTCCGAGGAACATTCAGTACTTC,CASSQDDLPPRNIQYF
TRBD2,few,TRBV12-3/TRBV12-4,TRBJ2-1,TGTGCCAGCAGTTTAGGGGAGGGCCAGTACAATGAGCAGTTCTTC,CASSLGEGQYNEQFF
.,.,TRBV3-1,TRBJ2-6,TGTGCCAGCAGCCAAGAGGGACTGGGGCGGGGGGCCAACGTCCTGACTTTC,CASSQEGLGRGANVLTF
.,many,TRBV4-1,TRBJ2-1,TGCGCCAGCAGCCATTTTGTGGGGGTGGATGAGCAGTTCTTC,CASSHFVGVDEQFF
.,few,TRBV28,TRBJ1-2,TGTGCCAGCAGTACAACCCTCTGGGGGGGCTATGGCTACACCTTC,CASSTTLWGGYGYTF
.,many,TRBV6-5,TRBJ1-1,TGTGCCAGCAGATACCGGGACACGGACACTGAAGCTTTCTTT,CASRYRDTDTEAFF
.,.,TRBV9,TRBJ1-2,TGTGCCAGCAGCCCGGGCTACACCTTC,CASSPGYTF
TRBD2,few,TRBV19,TRBJ2-1,TGTGCCAGTAGTCCCGCCCCTAGCGGCTACAATGAGCAGTTCTTC,CASSPAPSGYNEQFF
TRBD1,.,TRBV5-1,TRBJ2-7,TGCGCCAGCAGCTCGGAGACGACAGGGGGGTACGAGCAGTACTTC,CASSSETTGGYEQYF
.,.,TRBV7-8,TRBJ1-6,TGTGCCAGCAGCTTAGTGGCAGGGTACTCACCCCTCCACTTT,CASSLVAGYSPLHF
TRBD2,.,TRBV4-1,TRBJ2-5,TGCGCCAGCAGCCACCCGGGACTAGCGGGGGGCGGGGAGACCCAGTACTTC,CASSHPGLAGGGETQYF
TRBD1,many,TRBV7-6,TRBJ2-2,TGTGCCAGCAGCTTCCCCGGGACAGGGGTTAACACCGGGGAGCTGTTTTTT,CASSFPGTGVNTGELFF
.,few,TRBV7-9,TRBJ2-7,TGTGCCAGCAGCTTATTGGCGGATAGCTCCTACGAGCAGTACTTC,CASSLLADSSYEQYF
TRBD2,few,TRBV12-3/TRBV12-4,TRBJ2-7,TGTGCCAGCAGCCCCGGGACTAGTGACACCTACGAGCAGTACTTC,CASSPGTSDTYEQYF
.,few,TRBV7-6,TRBJ1-6,TGTGCCAGCAGCTTAGCAACAGCTGCTTCACCCCTCCACTTT,CASSLATAASPLHF
TRBD2,few,TRBV6-4,TRBJ2-3,TGTGCCAGCAGTGACTCAGCGGGGAGCACAGATACGCAGTATTTT,CASSDSAGSTDTQYF
TRBD2,few,TRBV4-1,TRBJ2-1,TGCGCCAGCAGCTCAGGCGCGGGGGGATTCTCCTACAATGAGCAGTTCTTC,CASSSGAGGFSYNEQFF
.,.,TRBV11-2,TRBJ2-2,TGTGCCAGCAGCCGATTAGGACCTGGCAGGAGCGGGGAGCTGTTTTTT,CASSRLGPGRSGELFF
TRBD1,many,TRBV28,TRBJ2-2,TGTGCCAGCAGTTTTGACGGGACAGGGTCCGGGGAGCTGTTTTTT,CASSFDGTGSGELFF
TRBD1,few,TRBV5-1,TRBJ2-7,TGCGCCAGCAGCCCGGACGGGACAGGCGTGTCCTACGAGCAGTACTTC,CASSPDGTGVSYEQYF
TRBD1,.,TRBV9,TRBJ2-7,TGTGCCAGCAGCGTAGCGACAGGGGGGTACGAGCAGTACTTC,CASSVATGGYEQYF
.,.,TRBV7-2,TRBJ2-5,TGTGCCAGCAGCTGGTGGGACGTGGGAGAGACCCAGTACTTC,CASSWWDVGETQYF
.,.,TRBV15,TRBJ1-1,TGTGCCTCCAGGGCAGGTTGGTACACTGAAGCTTTCTTT,CASRAGWYTEAFF
.,.,TRBV28,TRBJ2-3,TGTGCCAGCAGTCCCCTAGGGGCGCGTCCAGATACGCAGTATTTT,CASSPLGARPDTQYF
TRBD2,.,TRBV20-1,TRBJ2-3,TGCAGTGCTAGAGATGATAGCGGGAACACAGATACGCAGTATTTT,CSARDDSGNTDTQYF
TRBD2,few,TRBV6-5,TRBJ2-3,TGTGCCAGCAGTTACCGTCTAGCGGGGTCCACAGATACGCAGTATTTT,CASSYRLAGSTDTQYF
.,.,TRBV25-1,TRBJ2-7,TGTGCCAGCAGTGAATCTGGACTGCTCTACGAGCAGTACTTC,CASSESGLLYEQYF
.,few,TRBV20-1,TRBJ2-5,TGCAGTGCTAGAGATTATGCGGAGAAGGGGTTCCAAGAGACCCAGTACTTC,CSARDYAEKGFQETQYF
.,few,TRBV15,TRBJ2-2,TGTGCCACCAGCAGAAACCCGGACGGCACCGGGGAGCTGTTTTTT,CATSRNPDGTGELFF
.,.,TRBV5-1,TRBJ2-3,TGCGCCAGCAGCCGGGGGACAGGCACAGATACGCAGTATTTT,CASSRGTGTDTQYF
.,.,TRBV19,TRBJ1-2,TGTGCCAGTATGATAGGTCCCTTGGCTAACTATGGCTACACCTTC,CASMIGPLANYGYTF
.,.,TRBV4-1,TRBJ1-4,TGCGCCAGCAGCCAAGTGGCTATGTGGGAAAAACTGTTTTTT,CASSQVAMWEKLFF
TRBD2,.,TRBV5-1,TRBJ2-7,TGCGCCAGCAGCTTGGATTCGGGGGGATCGTCCTACGAGCAGTACTTC,CASSLDSGGSSYEQYF
TRBD1,.,TRBV27,TRBJ1-1,TGTGCCAGCAGTCTACATACGCAGCGACAGGGGGCAGGGGGCACTGAAGCTTTCTTT,CASSLHTQRQGAGGTEAFF
.,.,TRBV4-1,TRBJ2-7,TGCGCCAGCAGCCACCCCTCGGGCGGGGAGCAGTACTTC,CASSHPSGGEQYF
.,many,TRBV5-1,TRBJ2-1,TGCGCCAGCAGCTTGGACGGTAATGAGCAGTTCTTC,CASSLDGNEQFF
.,.,TRBV19,TRBJ1-1,TGTGCCAGTAGTTCCCGCCGGGCAGGAAACACTGAAGCTTTCTTT,CASSSRRAGNTEAFF
.,few,TRBV20-1,TRBJ2-7,TGCAGTACACTACAGGGTTACGAGCAGTACTTC,CSTLQGYEQYF
TRBD1,.,TRBV20-1,TRBJ1-4,TGCAGTGCTAGACGCCGGGACAGGGGGCGTGATGAAAAACTGTTTTTT,CSARRRDRGRDEKLFF
.,few,TRBV10-2,TRBJ1-1,TGCGCCAGCAGTGGAGGGGGGCGGGACACTGAAGCTTTCTTT,CASSGGGRDTEAFF
.,.,TRBV11-2,TRBJ2-1,TGTGCCAGCAGCTTAGTAGGGAGTGGGGTCAATGAGCAGTTCTTC,CASSLVGSGVNEQFF
.,.,TRBV7-8,TRBJ1-5,TGTGCCAGCAGCTCGGCCGGGACCTGGAGCGTAGGTCAGCCCCAGCATTTT,CASSSAGTWSVGQPQHF
.,.,TRBV27,TRBJ1-1,TGTGCCAGCAGTTCCCCGACAACTGCGCCTTTTGGTGCTTTCTTT,CASSSPTTAPFGAFF
TRBD2,.,TRBV9,TRBJ2-1,TGTGCCAGCAGCCCAAGACTAGCGGGGATACTACACAATGAGCAGTTCTTC,CASSPRLAGILHNEQFF
TRBD2,.,TRBV5-1,TRBJ2-3,TGCGCCAGCAGCTTGGAGGCTAGCGGGAGCCTATCGGATACGCAGTATTTT,CASSLEASGSLSDTQYF
.,few,TRBV2,TRBJ2-1,TGTGCCAGCAGTGAAGGGAGAAGGGATGAGCAGTTCTTC,CASSEGRRDEQFF
.,many,TRBV12-3/TRBV12-4,TRBJ1-2,TGTGCCAGCAGTTTAGGATCCTATGGCTACACCTTC,CASSLGSYGYTF
.,.,TRBV4-1,TRBJ1-6,TGCGCCAGCAGCCTAGAGGGGGAACTTAATTCACCCCTCCACTTT,CASSLEGELNSPLHF
TRBD1,few,TRBV9,TRBJ2-7,TGTGCCAGCAGCTTAGCCGGGACAGTGGTAGGGGAGCAGTACTTC,CASSLAGTVVGEQYF
TRBD2,.,TRBV7-2,TRBJ2-7,TGTGCCAGCACCTCCCGGGGCGGGAGTCCGGGCGAGCAGTACTTC,CASTSRGGSPGEQYF
TRBD2,.,TRBV11-3,TRBJ2-5,TGTGCCAGCAGCACCGCGGATAGCGGGCCCCAAGAGACCCAGTACTTC,CASSTADSGPQETQYF
.,.,TRBV5-6,TRBJ2-7,TGTGCCAGCAGCCGAAATCCCTCTGGGTACGAGCAGTACTTC,CASSRNPSGYEQYF
.,.,TRBV12-3/TRBV12-4,TRBJ2-3,TGTGCCAGCAGTTTGAGGGGGAGGGCCGGGGATACGCAGTATTTT,CASSLRGRAGDTQYF